The rows below give T cell receptor beta chains drawn from one sample of a study of blood T cell repertoires in COVID-19. Clones were sequenced by immunoSEQ multiplex PCR, and TCRdb holds only the in-frame ones, with some missing. The repertoire consists of roughly 230,000 clones, with 85% occurring once and the leading ten covering less than 8.5%. Sequencing used PBMCs or T cells enriched from blood (not recorded which). These receptor sequences come from a woman aged 45-65 years who had been exposed to COVID-19. CDR3s include the opening cysteine and the closing phenylalanine or tryptophan. The D gene is left open where the match is weak. A row's size may be missing; if present it is once, few, many or a size class.

.	TRBV5-6	TRBJ2-1	TRBD2	15	TGTGCCAGCAACCGCGGACTAGCGGACAGCGGTGAGCAGTTCTTC	CASNRGLADSGEQFF
.	TRBV28	TRBJ1-4	TRBD1	15	TGTGCCAGCAGTGCAGGGACAGGGTGGGGAGAAAAACTGTTTTTT	CASSAGTGWGEKLFF
.	TRBV2	TRBJ1-1	TRBD1	15	TGTGCCAGCATAAGACCGGGACAGGGGAACACTGAAGCTTTCTTT	CASIRPGQGNTEAFF
.	TRBV27	TRBJ2-3	.	15	TGTGCCAGCAGTTTACAGGGGAGAAACACAGATACGCAGTATTTT	CASSLQGRNTDTQYF
.	TRBV19	TRBJ2-5	TRBD1	16	TGTGCCAGTAGCCCCCTCACAGGGGGCGAAGGAGAGACCCAGTACTTC	CASSPLTGGEGETQYF
.	TRBV5-1	TRBJ2-3	.	15	TGCGCCAGCAGCTTGCGGACTGCTAGCACAGATACGCAGTATTTT	CASSLRTASTDTQYF
.	TRBV10-3	TRBJ1-6	.	17	TGTGCCATCAGTGAGCAGCCCACAGGGCTAGATAATTCACCCCTCCACTTT	CAISEQPTGLDNSPLHF
.	TRBV5-1	TRBJ2-7	TRBD2	15	TGCGCCAGCAGCTTGGGGGTAGCGGGGGTCAACGAGCAGTACTTC	CASSLGVAGVNEQYF
.	TRBV5-1	TRBJ2-6	.	18	TGCGCCAGCGGTCTTGGACAGATGTCCTCTCCGGGGGCCAACGTCCTGACTTTC	CASGLGQMSSPGANVLTF
.	TRBV5-1	TRBJ2-1	.	14	TGCGCCAGCAGTCGGGGGGCCTCCTACAATGAGCAGTTCTTC	CASSRGASYNEQFF
once	TRBV19	TRBJ1-5	.	13	TGTGCCAGTAGTATTCTCCGAGGACAGCCCCAGCATTTT	CASSILRGQPQHF
.	TRBV3-1/TRBV3-2	TRBJ2-5	TRBD2	13	TGTGCCAGCAGCCAGTGGGGGGGGGAGACCCAGTACTTC	CASSQWGGETQYF
.	TRBV7-5	TRBJ1-2	.	19	TGTGTCAGAAGCTTGGCTTCAGACAGGGGGTGGAGGTGGGTGAGTGGCTACACCTTC	CVRSLASDRGWRWVSGYTF
once	TRBV6-2/TRBV6-3	TRBJ2-7	TRBD1	15	TGTGCCAGCAGTGTCGGGACAGGGGTTCCCTACGAGCAGTACTTC	CASSVGTGVPYEQYF
once	TRBV13	TRBJ2-3	.	13	TGTGCCAGCAGTTCCTTCGGCACAGATACGCAGTATTTT	CASSSFGTDTQYF
.	TRBV2	TRBJ1-5	TRBD1	15	TGTGCCAGCACTGAACTCGGACAGGGATATCAGCCCCAGCATTTT	CASTELGQGYQPQHF
.	TRBV29-1	TRBJ1-1	.	12	TGCAGCGTTGAACCGGGGAACACTGAAGCTTTCTTT	CSVEPGNTEAFF
.	TRBV3-1/TRBV3-2	TRBJ2-7	TRBD1	17	TGTGCCAGCAGTCCGGGACAGCAACCCCTAGGGGCCTACGAGCAGTACTTC	CASSPGQQPLGAYEQYF
.	TRBV19	TRBJ1-6	.	20	TGTGCCAGTAGTACGACCATTATCCGGACAGCGAGCTCCTATAATTCACCCCTCCACTTT	CASSTTIIRTASSYNSPLHF
once	TRBV28	TRBJ2-5	TRBD1	16	TGTGCCAGCAGCTCGGGAGGACAGGGGATTCGGGAGACCCAGTACTTC	CASSSGGQGIRETQYF
.	TRBV15	TRBJ2-2	TRBD1	17	TGTGCCACCAGCAGGGCCCCCGGGACAGTGGACACCGGGGAGCTGTTTTTT	CATSRAPGTVDTGELFF
.	TRBV11-2	TRBJ1-5	TRBD1	15	TGTGCCAGCAGCCAAGGACAGGGTGGCAATCAGCCCCAGCATTTT	CASSQGQGGNQPQHF
.	TRBV9	TRBJ1-1	.	15	TGTGCCAGCAGCGTAGGTGTGGGGGGGAACACTGAAGCTTTCTTT	CASSVGVGGNTEAFF
.	TRBV9	TRBJ2-2	.	14	TGTGCCAGCAGGATCAGGGCGAACACCGGGGAGCTGTTTTTT	CASRIRANTGELFF
.	TRBV4-3	TRBJ2-7	.	16	TGCGCCAGCAGCCAAGAAGGGCCAGGACACCGTTACGAGCAGTACTTC	CASSQEGPGHRYEQYF
.	TRBV7-2	TRBJ1-3	.	15	TGTGCCAGCAGCCCCCCCCCAGGGACTGGAAACACCATATATTTT	CASSPPPGTGNTIYF
.	TRBV5-4	TRBJ1-1	TRBD1	14	TGTGCCAGCAGCCCCCGACAGGGTTATACTGAAGCTTTCTTT	CASSPRQGYTEAFF
.	TRBV12-2	TRBJ1-2	.	15	TGTGCAAGTCGCTTAGATTCGGGGGGTATACGTGGCTACACCTTC	CASRLDSGGIRGYTF
.	TRBV15	TRBJ2-7	.	14	TGTGCCACCAGCAGAGATTACAGTACCTACGAGCAGTACTTC	CATSRDYSTYEQYF
.	TRBV10-3	TRBJ2-1	TRBD2	16	TGTGCCATCAGTGACCCTAGCGGGGGGGCAAGGAATGAGCAGTTCTTC	CAISDPSGGARNEQFF
.	TRBV12-3/TRBV12-4	TRBJ1-5	.	13	TGTGCCAGCAGCAAGACAGGAGGACAGCCCCAGCATTTT	CASSKTGGQPQHF
.	TRBV4-2	TRBJ1-3	TRBD1	14	TGTGCCAGCAGCCGGACAGGTTCTGGAAACACCATATATTTT	CASSRTGSGNTIYF
.	TRBV12-3/TRBV12-4	TRBJ1-2	.	13	TGTGCCAGCAGTGTGGGTGGAGGGTATGGCTACACCTTC	CASSVGGGYGYTF
.	TRBV23-1	TRBJ1-2	TRBD1	19	TGCGCCAGCAGTCAATATGGACAGGGGGGAGAAAGAGGAGACTATGGCTACACCTTC	CASSQYGQGGERGDYGYTF
.	TRBV10-3	TRBJ1-2	TRBD1	14	TGTGCCATCAGCGTCGACAGGGGTCTGGATGGCTACACCTTC	CAISVDRGLDGYTF
.	TRBV7-3	TRBJ2-3	TRBD1	13	TGTGCCAGCAGCTCCCTCAGGGGGGATACGCAGTATTTT	CASSSLRGDTQYF
.	TRBV25-1	TRBJ1-4	TRBD1	16	TGTGCCAGCAGTGAATCTCACAGGGGGGGGAATGAAAAACTGTTTTTT	CASSESHRGGNEKLFF
.	TRBV10-3	TRBJ2-2	.	12	TGTGCCATCAGTCTTAAAACCGGGGAGCTGTTTTTT	CAISLKTGELFF